These 17 T cell receptor beta chains originate from one sample sequenced in a study of cytomegalovirus exposure and HLA in healthy donors. Primers included in the PCR were 60 Vbeta and 13 Jbeta primers. Clones were read by immunoSEQ multiplex PCR, and TCRdb kept only the in-frame ones, dropping some. Counted here are 100,000 to 150,000 clones, more than 60% occurring once; the ten biggest clones make up more than 2%. The source material was PBMCs. All receptors come from a woman in her 40s in good health and CMV-seropositive.

The J gene is TRBJ2-7, the V gene TRBV6-1; no clear D. CDR3 length equals 12 residues. The V gene lost 6 bases and the J gene lost 4 bases, with 10 bases spanning the gap. Germline lookup yields CDR1 MNHNS and CDR2 SASEGT. DNA for the CDR3: TGTGCCAGCAGGTACATCCCATACGAGCAGTACTTC. Protein product: CASRYIPYEQYF.

V and J are TRBV27 and TRBJ2-2, with 7 bases identical to TRBD2. The CDR3 runs to 14 residues. Germline trimming cut 2 bases from V and 4 bases from J; bases unmatched to any gene: 1. Germline CDR1 reads MNHEY; CDR2 reads SMNVEV (reference sequence). CDR3 bases: TGTGCCAGCAGTTTAACGGGGGGCACCGGGGAGCTGTTTTTT. This translates into CASSLTGGTGELFF.

The chain's CDR3 is CASSLGSGTRTDTQYF. CDR3 bases: TGTGCCAGCAGCTTAGGCTCGGGGACAAGGACAGATACGCAGTATTTT. The V call is TRBV7-2, the J call TRBJ2-3; weak D call: TRBD1 (6 bases). The CDR3 runs to 16 residues. V was cut by 1 base and J by 3 bases, with 14 bases left in between. The V gene's germline CDR1 is SGHTA and CDR2 FQGNSA.

On this clone itself: One end of the junction is discordant with germline, which a read error may explain. The rearrangement joins TRBV18 to TRBJ2-2, with TRBD1 identical over 7 bases. Germline lookup yields CDR1 KGHSH and CDR2 LQKENI. This CDR3 has 17 amino acids. This CDR3 is CASSPPEQGNLAGELFF. The CDR3 coding sequence is TGTGCCAGCTCCCCACCGGAACAGGGGAACCTAGCCGGGGAGCTGTTTTTT. The full variable domain, in which reference TRBV18 and TRBJ2-2 provide the parts outside the CDR3, is NAGVMQNPRHLVRRRGQEARLRCSPMKGHSHVYWYRQLPEEGLKFMVYLQKENIIDESGMPKERFSAEFPKEGPSILRIQQVVRGDSAAYFCASSPPEQGNLAGELFFGEGSRLTVL.

This clone was recorded once. The chain is built from TRBV28 and TRBJ1-2; TRBD1 might be the D (5 bases). Trimming shortened V by 4 bases and J by 3 bases, and 9 bases separated the two germline ends. CDR1 MDHEN and CDR2 SYDVKM come from the germline V gene. This CDR3 has 13 amino acids. The CDR3, as DNA: TGTGCCAGCAGTTGGGGGGGGGACTATGGCTACACCTTC. This sequence encodes CASSWGGDYGYTF.

V is TRBV4-1 and J is TRBJ2-7; TRBD2 agrees at 7 bases. V gave up 3 bases and J gave up 5 bases; unmatched junction bases: 16. The V gene's germline CDR1 is MGHRA and CDR2 YSYEKL. The CDR3 covers 17 residues. CDR3 nucleotides: TGCGCCAGCAGCCATCCACTTACGGGAGGCACCTGGGACGAGCAGTACTTC. It yields the protein CASSHPLTGGTWDEQYF.

The V and J genes are TRBV7-6 and TRBJ2-7; 7 nucleotides line up with TRBD1. Trimming at V came to 5 bases and at J to 3 bases, leaving 13 bases not matched to a gene. The germline V gene has CDR1 SGHVS and CDR2 FNYEAQ. The CDR3 length is 16 residues. The CDR3, as DNA: TGTGCCAGCAGCCCAACGGACAGGTGGTACCACTACGAGCAGTACTTC. Residues: CASSPTDRWYHYEQYF.

This clone was recorded only once. The chain couples TRBV28 to TRBJ2-7; 7 bases line up with TRBD2. Germline CDR1 MDHEN, CDR2 SYDVKM. The CDR3 totals 14 residues. The ends lost 4 bases at V and 3 bases at J; junction bases unmatched: 6. CDR3 in DNA: TGTGCCAGCAGTTGGATGCGGGGGAACTACGAGCAGTACTTC. This codes for CASSWMRGNYEQYF.

This clone was counted a single time. The chain links TRBV18 to TRBJ1-2; TRBD1 aligns across 8 bases. Germline-derived CDR1 and CDR2 are KGHSH and LQKENI. This CDR3 is built from 15 residues. V shed 5 bases, J shed 4 bases, and the junction held 9 bases outside the gene matches. In DNA, the CDR3 is TGTGCCAGCTCATCAGTCCGGGACAGGACCTATGGCTACACCTTC. Encoded protein: CASSSVRDRTYGYTF.

The chain carries TRBV28 and TRBJ2-5, with D unresolved. The CDR3 has 11 residues. V lost 7 bases and J lost 1, with 4 bases in between. Germline loops: CDR1 MDHEN, CDR2 SYDVKM. The CDR3: CASTRQETQYF. The CDR3 DNA sequence: TGTGCCAGCACCCGCCAAGAGACCCAGTACTTC.

The chain uses TRBV5-6 and TRBJ2-3; TRBD1 agrees at 8 bases. The germline CDR1 and CDR2 sequences are SGHDT and YYEEEE. V was pared by 2 bases and J by 5 bases, with 7 bases of the junction left unmatched. This CDR3 is built from 15 residues. The CDR3 loop is CASSLVSGGVDTQYF. DNA for the CDR3: TGTGCCAGCAGCTTAGTTTCAGGGGGCGTAGATACGCAGTATTTT.

The chain combines TRBV6-6 with TRBJ1-1, with 8 positions matching TRBD1. Trimming cost V 0 bases and J 2 bases; bases outside gene matches: 2. The CDR3 is 15 amino acids. The germline V gene encodes CDR1 MNHNY and CDR2 SVGAGI (reference sequence). CDR3 DNA sequence: TGTGCCAGCAGTTACTCGGGACAGGTAAACACTGAAGCTTTCTTT. Residues: CASSYSGQVNTEAFF.

The chain links TRBV18 to TRBJ2-3, with D possibly being TRBD1 (6 bases). This CDR3 is 15 amino acids long. The V and J ends lost 3 bases and 3 bases respectively, with 13 bases between them. Germline CDR1 reads KGHSH; CDR2 reads LQKENI. DNA for the CDR3: TGTGCCAGCTCACCCGGGACAAGGGGAACAGATACGCAGTATTTT. It encodes CASSPGTRGTDTQYF.

In its sample, this clone was seen many times. The chain carries TRBV4-1 and TRBJ1-2; the D gene is possibly TRBD1 (5 bases). The V gene lost 1 base and the J gene lost 4 bases, with 13 bases spanning the gap. The germline V gene encodes CDR1 MGHRA and CDR2 YSYEKL. CDR3 size: 15 residues. Written as DNA, the CDR3 is TGCGCCAGCAGCCAAGCTCAGGAGGGGATCTATGGCTACACCTTC. Translating gives CASSQAQEGIYGYTF.

This chain uses TRBV7-2 with TRBJ1-1, with TRBD1 identical over 7 bases. From germline, CDR1 is SGHTA and CDR2 FQGNSA. CDR3 length equals 13 residues. V dropped 5 bases and J dropped 4; count of bases not matched to a gene: 4. CDR3 DNA: TGTGCCAGCAGCCCGGACAGGCGCACTGAAGCTTTCTTT. This encodes CASSPDRRTEAFF.

The rearrangement uses TRBV6-5 and TRBJ2-3, with 9 bases identical to TRBD1. J lost 4 bases, V lost 6 bases, and 8 bases had no gene match. CDR3 size: 15 residues. The V gene's germline CDR1 is MNHEY and CDR2 SVGAGI. CDR3 bases: TGTGCCAGCAGCTCAACAGGGGGCGGTCCAGATACGCAGTATTTT. Its protein product is CASSSTGGGPDTQYF.

This clone appeared once. CDR3 sequence reads: CASSRGTGASPLHF. The CDR3 nucleotides are TGTGCCAGCAGCCGGGGGACAGGGGCCTCACCCCTCCACTTT. This chain joins TRBV5-8 and TRBJ1-6; 10 bases map to TRBD1. V shed 4 bases and J 10 bases; nucleotides not matched to a gene: 5. Germline values: CDR1 SGHTS, CDR2 YDEGEE. The CDR3 covers 14 residues.